This TCR beta chain was profiled in a study of T cell responses to AZD1222 COVID-19 vaccine. On the study more broadly: It was second doses at about 4 or about 12 weeks that were pooled. Study-wide points: Clonal diversity was possibly underestimated, and the donors were mostly white British, with more females. Baseline seropositives among AZD1222 recipients totaled only six or seven.

In regard to this clone: No antigen is known for it.

The CDR3 spans 13 residues. Germline V gives CDR1 MDHEN, CDR2 SYDVKM. V was cut by 2 bases and J by 1 base, with 5 bases left in between. Assay: immunoSEQ multiplex PCR; the TCRdb copy retains only in-frame clones and omits some. The sample has 90,000 to 150,000 clones, 85% to 90% seen once. The specimen comprised peripheral blood, sampled on day 0 of AZD1222 vaccination. This chain joins TRBV28 and TRBJ1-1, with D uncertain. The clonotype originates from an adult in good health. The CDR3 spells CASSLIRNTEAFF. The CDR3 region has the DNA TGTGCCAGCAGTTTAATCAGGAACACTGAAGCTTTCTTT.